The rows below give T cell receptor beta chains drawn from one sample of a study of control samples from healthy donors and cancer patients. Method: immunoSEQ multiplex PCR; TCRdb's copy keeps in-frame clones and lacks some. This table holds around 130,000 clones, around 90% found once. Sequenced: blood. The receptors stem from a young man in good health. Each CDR3 is given with its conserved first and last residue.

>TRBV12-3/TRBV12-4|TRBJ1-2
CASSLKNSNGYTF
>TRBV6-1|TRBJ1-2
CASSEAFNRGSYTF
>TRBV2|TRBJ1-3
CASSGTGQGRNTIYF
>TRBV6-5|TRBJ2-2
CASRPGTANTGELFF
>TRBV5-8|TRBJ2-7
CASSLAIRGGEQYF
>TRBV14|TRBJ2-5
CASSKRGVETQYF
>TRBV18|TRBJ1-5
CASSPPGARGQPQHF
>TRBV9|TRBJ2-1
CASSVAGTPSEQFF
>TRBV6-5|TRBJ2-2
CASGRLAGELFF
>TRBV9|TRBJ2-1
CASSVDSGSYNEQFF
>TRBV6-5|TRBJ2-7
CASSFTSNYEQYF
>TRBV6-2/TRBV6-3|TRBJ1-1
CASSYSYEAFF
>TRBV19|TRBJ1-3
CASHSRSGPKANTIYF
>TRBV5-8|TRBJ1-6
CASIRQGEYNSPLHF